This record covers a single T cell receptor beta chain. Its antigen is still unknown. These data are taken from a study of beta chain features in type 1 diabetes. Every isolated RNA sample was fully reverse transcribed, so sequencing captured expressed TCRB transcripts. TCRdb's table, derived via immunoSEQ multiplex PCR, lists solely in-frame clones and lacks some. The table has hundreds of thousands of clones, around 15% seen once. V trimming: 0 bases; J trimming: 1 base; junction bases outside the gene matches: 6. The CDR3 totals 17 residues. Germline CDR1 LGHNA, CDR2 YSLEER. Findings of the study overall: Patients showed naive, central memory and Treg TCRB repertoires that appeared more similar than those of healthy donors.

The specimen was naive CD4+ T cells from blood. This chain connects TRBV4-3 to TRBJ2-4, with TRBD1 matching 7 bases. This receptor was identified in a man between 18 and 29 years old in good health. The CDR3 loop reads CASSQDRRTGAKNIQYF. CDR3 coding DNA: TGCGCCAGCAGCCAAGATCGAAGGACAGGTGCCAAAAACATTCAGTACTTC.